The 5 T cell receptor beta chains below were found in one sample sequenced in a study of blood T cell repertoires in COVID-19. The method was immunoSEQ multiplex PCR; TCRdb's version includes in-frame clones alone and lacks a portion of them. The sample has about 260,000 clones, 86% seen once. The sequencing sample was made of peripheral blood. The receptors stem from a man aged 30 to 45 with active or convalescent COVID-19.

The chain employs TRBV7-9 and TRBJ2-1, with TRBD1 matching 7 bases. Trimming removed 6 bases from V and 4 bases from J; junction bases left unmatched: 9. CDR3 size: 15 residues. The germline V gene has CDR1 SEHNR and CDR2 FQNEAQ (reference sequence). CDR3 bases: TGTGCCAGCAGGAACCGGGACAGTACGTACAATGAGCAGTTCTTC. Protein product: CASRNRDSTYNEQFF. Complete variable domain (other parts from reference TRBV7-9 and TRBJ2-1): DTGVSQNPRHKITKRGQNVTFRCDPISEHNRLYWYRQTLGQGPEFLTYFQNEAQLEKSRLLSDRFSAERPKGSFSTLEIQRTEQGDSAMYLCASRNRDSTYNEQFFGPGTRLTVL.

V and J are TRBV7-2 and TRBJ1-2; D is perhaps TRBD1 (6 bases). CDR3 length: 16 residues. V was shortened by 1 base and J by 4 bases, with 16 bases between the two germline ends. Germline V gene data show CDR1 as SGHTA and CDR2 as FQGNSA. The CDR3 sequence is CASSLEGGLPIYGYTF. In nucleotides, the CDR3 is TGTGCCAGCAGCTTAGAGGGGGGGCTCCCCATCTATGGCTACACCTTC.

This clone was found once. The J gene is TRBJ1-1, the V gene TRBV5-1, with 8 bases matching TRBD1. CDR1 is SGHRS, CDR2 YFSETQ, per germline. The CDR3 runs to 14 residues. V lost 4 bases to trimming and J lost 1 base; unmatched junction nucleotides: 3. The CDR3 here is CASSPDRANTEAFF. CDR3 in DNA: TGCGCCAGCAGCCCGGACAGGGCGAACACTGAAGCTTTCTTT.

This clone has a single count. The chain couples TRBV30 to TRBJ1-2; 7 positions match TRBD1. CDR1 is GTSNPN, CDR2 SVGIG, per germline (reference sequence). With 5 bases clipped from V and 4 bases from J, the junction kept 10 bases outside the gene matches. This CDR3 is 14 amino acids long. CDR3: CAWHTRGLGYGYTF. The CDR3 DNA is TGTGCCTGGCATACTAGGGGGCTCGGCTATGGCTACACCTTC.

The rearrangement links TRBV11-2 to TRBJ1-2; D is undetermined. Trimming pared 1 base from V and 0 bases from J, leaving 9 bases between. This CDR3 has 15 amino acids. CDR1 is SGHAT and CDR2 is FQNNGV in the germline V gene. CDR3: CASSLVGSSNYGYTF. CDR3 DNA sequence: TGTGCCAGCAGCTTAGTGGGCAGCTCTAACTATGGCTACACCTTC. The full variable domain, its missing parts supplied by reference TRBV11-2 and TRBJ1-2, is EAGVAQSPRYKIIEKRQSVAFWCNPISGHATLYWYQQILGQGPKLLIQFQNNGVVDDSQLPKDRFSAERLKGVDSTLKIQPAKLEDSAVYLCASSLVGSSNYGYTFGSGTRLTVV.